Below, 12 T cell receptor beta chains from the same sample are listed, as sequenced in a study of T cell responses to AZD1222 COVID-19 vaccine. Generated by immunoSEQ multiplex PCR, the TCRdb table keeps only in-frame clones and is missing some. The sample contains 100,000 or so clones, around nine tenths of which appear only once. This specimen was peripheral blood, taken on day 0 of AZD1222 vaccination. These receptors originate from an adult in good health.

The rearrangement joins TRBV15 to TRBJ2-5; 9 nucleotides line up with TRBD2. J was trimmed by 2 bases and V by 3 bases; bases with no gene match: 7. Per germline, CDR1 LNHNV and CDR2 YYDKDF (reference sequence). This CDR3 is built from 16 residues. This CDR3 is CATSRGGTSRQETQYF. The CDR3 region has the DNA TGTGCCACCAGCAGGGGTGGGACTAGCAGACAAGAGACCCAGTACTTC. Full variable domain (missing parts from reference TRBV15 and TRBJ2-5): DAMVIQNPRYQVTQFGKPVTLSCSQTLNHNVMYWYQQKSSQAPKLLFHYYDKDFNNEADTPDNFQSRRPNTSFCFLDIRSPGLGDTAMYLCATSRGGTSRQETQYFGPGTRLLVL.

The CDR3 is CASSSRTSGRGSSYNEQFF. The CDR3 DNA reads as TGTGCCAGCAGCTCTAGGACTAGCGGGAGAGGAAGCTCCTACAATGAGCAGTTCTTC. This chain uses TRBV7-3 with TRBJ2-1, with 13 bases lining up with TRBD2. J was trimmed by 0 bases and V by 4 bases; bases with no gene match: 9. Germline lookup yields CDR1 SGHTA and CDR2 FQGTGA. The CDR3 covers 19 residues. Complete variable domain (other parts from reference TRBV7-3 and TRBJ2-1): GAGVSQTPSNKVTEKGKYVELRCDPISGHTALYWYRQSLGQGPEFLIYFQGTGAADDSGLPNDRFFAVRPEGSVSTLKIQRTERGDSAVYLCASSSRTSGRGSSYNEQFFGPGTRLTVL.

The V gene is TRBV3-1 (or the pseudogene TRBV3-2), the J gene TRBJ2-3; tentative D call: TRBD2 (7 bases). The germline V gene has CDR1 LGHDT and CDR2 YNNKEL (reference sequence). The CDR3 sequence is 17 residues long. V was shortened by 2 bases and J by 2 bases, with 17 bases between the two germline ends. The CDR3 here is CASSQFSRGPITDTQYF. The CDR3, as DNA: TGTGCCAGCAGCCAATTCTCGCGGGGGCCGATCACAGATACGCAGTATTTT.

The chain employs TRBV4-1 and TRBJ2-7; D call uncertain. Trimming removed 4 bases from V and 3 bases from J, with 16 bases in between. The CDR3 extends over 15 amino acids. Per the germline V gene, CDR1 is MGHRA and CDR2 is YSYEKL. Here the CDR3 DNA reads TGCGCCAGCAGCCTCCTCCTCGGTGGGTACTACGAGCAGTACTTC. The encoded protein is CASSLLLGGYYEQYF.

The chain combines TRBV27 with TRBJ1-1; 7 nucleotides agree with TRBD1. CDR1 MNHEY and CDR2 SMNVEV come from the germline V gene (reference sequence). The CDR3 has 15 amino acids. V shed 5 bases, J shed 4 bases, and the junction held 10 bases outside the gene matches. The CDR3 bases are TGTGCCAGCAGTACCAGACAGGGTATGAGCACTGAAGCTTTCTTT. It specifies CASSTRQGMSTEAFF.

The CDR3 coding sequence is TGTGCCAGCAGCTTAACAGGGGCGAACACTGAAGCTTTCTTT. Translating gives CASSLTGANTEAFF. This chain links TRBV7-3 with TRBJ1-1, with D perhaps matching TRBD1 (5 bases). Trimming shortened V by 0 bases and J by 1 base, and 6 bases separated the two germline ends. In germline, CDR1 is SGHTA, CDR2 FQGTGA. There are 14 residues in the CDR3.

This chain joins TRBV6-5 and TRBJ1-1, with unresolved D. V gave up 7 bases and J gave up 0 bases, with 9 bases separating them. This CDR3 has 13 amino acids. Germline V gives CDR1 MNHEY, CDR2 SVGAGI. The CDR3 reads CASNDNLNTEAFF. In DNA, the CDR3 is TGTGCCAGCAACGACAACCTGAACACTGAAGCTTTCTTT.

V gene TRBV12-3 or TRBV12-4 combines with J gene TRBJ2-5; D possibly corresponds to TRBD2 (5 bases). V lost 7 bases and J 5 bases, leaving 11 bases between the germline ends. This CDR3 region has 12 residues. The CDR3 reads CASKRGQETQYF. CDR3 DNA sequence: TGTGCCAGCAAGCGAGGGCAGGAGACCCAGTACTTC.

The CDR3 nucleotides read TGTGCCAGCTCACCACCGTCAGCCTTCTACGAGCAGTACGTC. Its protein product is CASSPPSAFYEQYV. V gene TRBV18 combines with J gene TRBJ2-7; D ambiguous. Trimming removed 0 bases at V and 3 bases at J, with 9 bases between. The germline gives CDR1 KGHSH, CDR2 LQKENI. CDR3 length equals 14 residues.

The genes are TRBV5-6 and TRBJ2-5, with no clear D. There are 13 residues in the CDR3. Germline V gene lookup returns CDR1 SGHDT and CDR2 YYEEEE. Deletions cut 3 bases from V and 0 bases from J, with 6 bases between. The CDR3 is CASSSPYQETQYF. As DNA, the CDR3 is TGTGCCAGCAGCTCACCGTACCAAGAGACCCAGTACTTC.

J is TRBJ2-2 and V is TRBV6-5; D is unclear. Germline V gene data show CDR1 as MNHEY and CDR2 as SVGAGI. This CDR3 spans 12 amino acids. Trimming took off 4 bases at V and 3 bases at J, with 3 bases between the two ends. CDR3 loop: CASSSYTGELFF. CDR3 DNA: TGTGCCAGCAGTTCTTACACCGGGGAGCTGTTTTTT.

With regard to this clone: The junction differs from germline at one of its ends, possibly a read error. The V and J genes are TRBV5-1 and TRBJ1-4; D ambiguous. This CDR3 contains 15 residues. Germline V gene lookup returns CDR1 SGHRS and CDR2 YFSETQ. The CDR3 nucleotides read TGTGCCAGCAGCTTGGAGGGCAGCAGTAATGAAAAACTGTTTTTT. Translated: CASSLEGSSNEKLFF.